This T cell receptor (beta chain) is from a study of T cell responses to AZD1222 COVID-19 vaccine. Method: immunoSEQ multiplex PCR; TCRdb's copy keeps in-frame clones and lacks some. The table shows more than 150,000 clones, with 85% to 95% occurring only once. Germline V gene lookup returns CDR1 KGHDR and CDR2 SFDVKD. V lost 3 bases and J lost 0, with 10 bases in between. CDR3 length equals 15 residues. This receptor was identified in an adult in good health. The sample here was peripheral blood, taken on day 0 of AZD1222 vaccination. This chain connects TRBV24-1 to TRBJ1-2, with no clear D. CDR3 sequence: CATSDAGLANYGYTF. Written as DNA, the CDR3 is TGTGCCACCAGTGATGCAGGCTTAGCTAACTATGGCTACACCTTC.